One sample yielded the 6 T cell receptor beta chains listed below, sequenced in a study of blood T cell repertoires in COVID-19. Assay: immunoSEQ multiplex PCR; the TCRdb copy retains only in-frame clones and omits some. This repertoire shows 130,000 to 150,000 clones, roughly 80% found once; its top ten account for roughly 8.3%. Input material: peripheral blood. These receptors came from a human donor with acute or convalescent COVID-19. The donor label of this sample is uncertain.

The V gene is TRBV27, the J gene TRBJ1-2, with 10 bases matching TRBD1. From germline, CDR1 is MNHEY and CDR2 SMNVEV (reference sequence). This CDR3 is built from 14 residues. V was clipped by 5 bases and J by 4 bases; unmatched bases: 4. CDR3 residues: CASSPGQGIYGYTF. CDR3 sequence (DNA): TGTGCCAGCAGTCCGGGACAGGGGATCTATGGCTACACCTTC.

At least ten counts were recorded for this clone. The chain links TRBV2 to TRBJ1-2, with 8 bases that match TRBD1. Trimming took 7 bases from V and 4 from J; bases not matched to a gene: 2. The CDR3 covers 12 residues. Germline CDR1 SNHLY, CDR2 FYNNEI. The CDR3 loop reads CASTGGAYGYTF. The DNA of the CDR3 is TGTGCCAGCACAGGGGGCGCCTATGGCTACACCTTC. Combining the CDR3 with reference TRBV2 and TRBJ1-2 gives the whole variable domain EPEVTQTPSHQVTQMGQEVILRCVPISNHLYFYWYRQILGQKVEFLVSFYNNEISEKSEIFDDQFSVERPDGSNFTLKIRSTKLEDSAMYFCASTGGAYGYTFGSGTRLTVV.

V and J are TRBV7-9 and TRBJ1-4; TRBD1 matches 7 bases. The junction had 11 bases not matched to a gene; V was cut back by 3 bases and J by 4 bases. The germline CDR1 and CDR2 sequences are SEHNR and FQNEAQ (reference sequence). The length of the CDR3 is 17 residues. CDR3 sequence: CASSFSLGQAFNEKLFF. The DNA of the CDR3 is TGTGCCAGCAGCTTCAGCCTAGGACAGGCCTTTAATGAAAAACTGTTTTTT.

DNA of the CDR3: TGTGCCAGCAGGCCGGGACAGAGTTATGGCTACACCTTC. The encoded protein is CASRPGQSYGYTF. The V gene is TRBV11-2, the J gene TRBJ1-2, with TRBD1 matching over 7 bases. Germline V lookup: CDR1 SGHAT, CDR2 FQNNGV. The junction had 6 bases not matched to a gene; V was cut back by 6 bases and J by 5 bases. This CDR3 is built from 13 residues.

This rearrangement joins TRBV6-1 to TRBJ2-3, with 8 bases identical to TRBD1. CDR3 length: 17 residues. The V and J ends lost 2 bases and 4 bases, in that order; junction bases with no gene match: 11. Germline CDR1 is MNHNS and CDR2 is SASEGT. CDR3 sequence (DNA): TGTGCCAGCAGTGAACGCGGGACAGGCCCTCCCCCAGATACGCAGTATTTT. Its translation: CASSERGTGPPPDTQYF.

J is TRBJ1-1 and V is TRBV9; the D gene is possibly TRBD1 (5 bases). Trimming stripped 6 bases from V and 2 bases from J, with 17 bases between. Germline V gives CDR1 SGDLS, CDR2 YYNGEE. This CDR3 comprises 15 residues. The DNA for the CDR3 is TGTGCCAGCACGCCCTTAGGTGGGACTAACACTGAAGCTTTCTTT. Encoded protein: CASTPLGGTNTEAFF.